A single sample is the source of the 28 T cell receptor beta chains below, sequenced in a study of blood T cells in healthy people across ages. A J-beta primer mix and a sample-barcoded 5' primer were used in a second PCR of about 7 to 12 cycles. TCRdb analysed the 5' RACE reads with MiXCR anew, one entry per CDR3 protein. The sample contains nearly 1 million distinct CDR3 sequences, 45% to 60% of which appear only once. The sequenced material came from blood. The receptors were sampled from a woman aged 55-70 years in good health.

This sequence joins TRBV2 and TRBJ2-3; TRBD2 matches 9 bases. The CDR3 covers 17 residues. The V and J ends lost 5 bases and 4 bases, in that order; junction bases with no gene match: 13. In germline, CDR1 is SNHLY, CDR2 FYNNEI. This CDR3 reads CASSPMGWREGSDTQYF. For the CDR3, the DNA is TGTGCCAGCAGTCCCATGGGTTGGCGGGAGGGGTCAGATACGCAGTATTTT.

The chain combines TRBV4-2 with TRBJ2-1; D remains unclear. Per germline, CDR1 LGHNA and CDR2 YNFKEQ. The CDR3 covers 16 residues. Between the trimmed V and J ends, which lost 4 bases and 5 bases, there was a span of 18 bases. CDR3 DNA sequence: TGTGCCAGCAGCCGTGGAGACGTTAGTGTAAACAATGAGCAGTTCTTC. It yields the protein CASSRGDVSVNNEQFF.

This clonotype has a count of ten or more. This rearrangement joins TRBV6-2 or TRBV6-3 to TRBJ1-2, with D unclear. CDR3 length: 13 amino acids. The V end lost 4 bases, the J end lost 5 bases, and 11 bases lay between the germline ends. Germline V lookup: CDR1 MNHEY, CDR2 SVGEGT. The CDR3 loop reads CASSSLAVYGYTF. The CDR3 DNA is TGTGCCAGCAGTTCCCTGGCGGTTTATGGCTACACCTTC.

This clonotype was recorded a few times. The V gene is TRBV24-1, the J gene TRBJ2-3, with 7 bases aligning to TRBD1. The CDR3 runs to 16 residues. CDR1 KGHDR and CDR2 SFDVKD come from the germline V gene. J was trimmed by 2 bases and V by 4 bases; bases with no gene match: 8. CDR3 region: CATSDPNRGPTDTQYF. CDR3 nucleotide sequence: TGTGCCACCAGTGACCCTAACAGGGGACCCACAGATACGCAGTATTTT.

This clonotype was picked up a small number of times. The chain uses TRBV7-2 and TRBJ2-3; the match to TRBD2 covers 7 bases. Germline V gene lookup returns CDR1 SGHTA and CDR2 FQGNSA. V lost 1 base and J lost 3; bases outside the gene matches: 4. The CDR3 spans 15 residues. CDR3 nucleotide sequence: TGTGCCAGCAGCTTAGTGGTCGGGGGGACAGATACGCAGTATTTT. Translated, it gives CASSLVVGGTDTQYF.

V gene TRBV10-3 combines with J gene TRBJ2-1; 10 bases match TRBD2. The DNA matches TRBJ2-7 better at its end, which makes the J call doubtful. The CDR3 length is 14 residues. The germline V gene has CDR1 ENHRY and CDR2 SYGVKD. The DNA for the CDR3 is TGTGCCGTCCGCCCGGGACTAGCGAGAGTTGAGCAGTACTTC. Translated, it gives CAVRPGLARVEQYF.

A single count supports this clonotype. The chain joins TRBV20-1 to TRBJ2-5, with D tentatively TRBD2 (6 bases). The CDR3 has 13 residues. Trimming cost V 3 bases and J 1 base, with 9 bases left between them. Germline CDR1 reads DFQATT; CDR2 reads SNEGSKA (reference sequence). The CDR3 DNA is TGCAGTGCTAGGCGGGACTTCCAAGAGACCCAGTACTTC. It is translated as CSARRDFQETQYF.

This chain uses TRBV6-2 or TRBV6-3 with TRBJ2-4; perhaps TRBD2 as D (6 bases). The DNA end lines up better with TRBJ2-5; the J call may be wrong. The CDR3 totals 14 residues. Germline-derived CDR1 and CDR2 are MNHEY and SVGEGT. This chain's CDR3 is CASSPGTAGETQYF. For the CDR3, the DNA is TGTGCCAGCAGCCCCGGGACGGCGGGGGAGACCCAGTACTTC.

This chain connects TRBV5-1 to TRBJ2-7; 7 positions match TRBD1. Germline assignment: CDR1 SGHRS and CDR2 YFSETQ. CDR3 size: 14 residues. V shed 0 bases and J 5 bases; nucleotides not matched to a gene: 5. Written as DNA, the CDR3 is TGCGCCAGCAGCTTGGAGGCAGGGGGAAACGAGCAGTACTTC. It yields the protein CASSLEAGGNEQYF.

The chain couples TRBV12-3 or TRBV12-4 to TRBJ1-4; D is unclear. With 3 bases removed from V and 0 bases from J, the gap between germline ends came to 5 bases. The CDR3 totals 14 residues. For the CDR3, the DNA is TGTGCCAGCAGTTTCGTGTCAACTAATGAAAAACTGTTTTTT. Protein product: CASSFVSTNEKLFF.

The chain has TRBV2 and TRBJ2-5, with D unresolved. This CDR3 is built from 15 residues. Trimming took 3 bases from V and 3 from J, leaving 14 bases between them. CDR1 is SNHLY and CDR2 is FYNNEI in the germline V gene. CDR3 nucleotide sequence: TGTGCCAGCAGTGAGGTGGGATCCCCTGAAGAGACCCAGTACTTC. The encoded protein is CASSEVGSPEETQYF.

The V gene is TRBV6-2 or TRBV6-3, the J gene TRBJ2-2; no clear D gene. The CDR3 has 17 amino acids. V lost 4 bases and J 5 bases, leaving 20 bases between the germline ends. The germline V gene has CDR1 MNHEY and CDR2 SVGEGT. DNA for the CDR3: TGTGCCAGCAGTTTGGACCAATCGGCTTGGGCGACCGGGGAGCTGTTTTTT. Translating it yields CASSLDQSAWATGELFF.

This clonotype was seen a few times. The V gene is TRBV20-1, the J gene TRBJ2-4; D is unclear. The V gene's germline CDR1 is DFQATT and CDR2 SNEGSKA (reference sequence). V was clipped by 6 bases and J by 1 base, with 7 bases between them. CDR3 length: 12 amino acids. The CDR3 nucleotides are TGCAGTGCCACGTGGGCCAAAAACATTCAGTACTTC. Residues: CSATWAKNIQYF.

The chain employs TRBV7-9 and TRBJ2-7, with TRBD2 matching over 13 bases. Germline CDR1 reads SEHNR; CDR2 reads FQNEAQ (reference sequence). CDR3 length: 15 residues. With 5 bases clipped from V and 5 bases from J, the junction kept 6 bases outside the gene matches. In DNA, the CDR3 is TGTGCCAGCAGCCGGACTAGCGGGAGCAGGAACGAGCAGTACTTC. As protein: CASSRTSGSRNEQYF.

V is TRBV7-2 and J is TRBJ2-7; D is perhaps TRBD1 (6 bases). This CDR3 region has 15 residues. The germline V gene has CDR1 SGHTA and CDR2 FQGNSA. V was trimmed by 4 bases and J by 3 bases, leaving 16 bases between them. CDR3 DNA sequence: TGTGCCAGCAGCTCCACTGGAACAGGGTTCTACGAGCAGTACTTC. Amino acids: CASSSTGTGFYEQYF.

Of note for this clonotype: One end of the junction varies from germline; a read error may be responsible. The chain couples TRBV27 to TRBJ1-5; no firm D call. The CDR3 loop spans 16 amino acids. Germline values: CDR1 MNHEY, CDR2 SMNVEV (reference sequence). In DNA, the CDR3 is TGTGCCAGCAGCCCGGGTGGGCAGGCGGGGAATCGGCCCCAGCATTTT. This gives the protein CASSPGGQAGNRPQHF.

CDR3 DNA sequence: TGTGCCAGCAGTGAGACTAGCGGTTACTACGAGCAGTACTTC. Residues: CASSETSGYYEQYF. This sequence joins TRBV6-1 and TRBJ2-7, with 9 bases fitting TRBD2. The CDR3 extends over 14 amino acids. Germline V lookup: CDR1 MNHNS, CDR2 SASEGT. J gave up 3 bases and V 3 bases, and 3 bases lay outside the gene matches.

This clonotype came up once. This chain joins TRBV5-6 and TRBJ2-7, with a weak D call TRBD2 (6 bases). Germline loops: CDR1 SGHDT, CDR2 YYEEEE. The CDR3 consists of 13 residues. V was pared by 6 bases and J by 3 bases, with 13 bases between. The CDR3 bases are TGTGCCAGCACCGCGGGAACCCTCTACGAGCAGTACTTC. This gives the protein CASTAGTLYEQYF.

The J gene is TRBJ2-4, the V gene TRBV6-2 or TRBV6-3; TRBD1 agrees at 7 bases. V shed 5 bases and J 3 bases; nucleotides not matched to a gene: 4. CDR1 is MNHEY and CDR2 is SVGEGT in the germline V gene. The CDR3 has 14 amino acids. The CDR3 sequence is CASSRDSYKNIQYF. CDR3 in DNA: TGTGCCAGCAGTCGGGACAGCTACAAAAACATTCAGTACTTC.

This clonotype was counted between two and nine times. The V and J genes are TRBV7-9 and TRBJ2-2; D not resolved. The CDR3 covers 12 residues. V lost 5 bases and J 7 bases, leaving 8 bases between the germline ends. In germline, CDR1 is SEHNR, CDR2 FQNEAQ (reference sequence). The CDR3 coding sequence is TGTGCCAGCAGCACCCACGGCGGGGAGCTGTTTTTT. As protein: CASSTHGGELFF. Using reference TRBV7-9 and TRBJ2-2 for the parts outside the CDR3, the full variable domain is DTGVSQNPRHKITKRGQNVTFRCDPISEHNRLYWYRQTLGQGPEFLTYFQNEAQLEKSRLLSDRFSAERPKGSFSTLEIQRTEQGDSAMYLCASSTHGGELFFGEGSRLTVL.

A remark on this clonotype: A much larger clonotype is one base distant, so this may be a read error. The chain's CDR3 is CASSAEPGADTQYF. The DNA for the CDR3 is TGCGCCAGCAGTGCCGAGCCCGGTGCAGATACGCAGTATTTT. This chain connects TRBV5-1 to TRBJ2-3; D is ambiguous. V was shortened by 5 bases and J by 4 bases, with 14 bases between the two germline ends. CDR1 and CDR2 from the germline V gene are SGHRS and YFSETQ. CDR3 length equals 14 residues.

This clonotype was seen only a few times. The chain carries TRBV28 and TRBJ1-2, with 7 positions matching TRBD1. Germline CDR1 is MDHEN and CDR2 is SYDVKM. CDR3 length: 12 amino acids. The V gene end was trimmed by 8 bases and the J gene end by 5 bases; junction bases not matched to a gene: 5. CDR3 sequence (DNA): TGTGCCAGCGGGACAGCCAGTTATGGCTACACCTTC. It translates to CASGTASYGYTF.

The V gene is TRBV7-9, the J gene TRBJ2-5, with TRBD2 identical over 9 bases. The J segment lost 5 bases and the V segment lost 5 bases, leaving 3 bases of the junction unmatched. Germline CDR1 reads SEHNR; CDR2 reads FQNEAQ (reference sequence). There are 13 residues in the CDR3. The CDR3 coding sequence is TGTGCCAGCAGCCCGACTAGCGGCGAGACCCAGTACTTC. Amino acids: CASSPTSGETQYF.

The gene calls are TRBV3-1 and TRBJ2-2; a weak D match, TRBD1 (6 bases). This CDR3 contains 12 residues. Per germline, CDR1 LGHDT and CDR2 YNNKEL (reference sequence). Trimming shortened V by 4 bases and J by 7 bases, and 7 bases separated the two germline ends. CDR3 in amino acids: CASSPGDGELFF. The CDR3 DNA reads as TGTGCCAGCAGCCCAGGGGACGGGGAGCTGTTTTTT.

The rearrangement joins TRBV29-1 to TRBJ2-1; tentative D call: TRBD2 (5 bases). The CDR3 loop spans 12 amino acids. Germline lookup yields CDR1 SQVTM and CDR2 ANQGSEA. V shed 6 bases and J shed 2 bases, with 8 bases lying between them. The CDR3 loop reads CSVRAAYNEQFF. The CDR3 DNA reads as TGCAGCGTCCGAGCGGCCTACAATGAGCAGTTCTTC.

This clonotype came up a few times. The chain joins TRBV7-2 to TRBJ2-3; D is perhaps TRBD2 (6 bases). The CDR3 is made up of 13 amino acids. Germline CDR1 SGHTA, CDR2 FQGNSA. V lost 7 bases to trimming and J lost 5 bases, with 13 bases between them. CDR3 DNA: TGTGCCAGCACCTACGGGGGTGGAGATACGCAGTATTTT. This gives the protein CASTYGGGDTQYF.

The V and J genes are TRBV24-1 and TRBJ2-5, with D perhaps TRBD1 or TRBD2 (5 bases each). The DNA matches TRBJ2-7 better at its end, which makes the J call doubtful. CDR1 KGHDR and CDR2 SFDVKD come from the germline V gene. This CDR3 contains 15 residues. CDR3 in DNA: TGTGCCAAGGGGAAGAGGGGTCAGGCTAACTACGAGCAGTACTTC. It encodes CAKGKRGQANYEQYF.

This clonotype was seen only once. The chain combines TRBV6-5 with TRBJ2-2; D remains ambiguous. The germline CDR1 and CDR2 sequences are MNHEY and SVGAGI. V dropped 7 bases and J dropped 1 base, with 10 bases sitting between them. The CDR3 covers 14 residues. This CDR3 reads CASKVGLNTGELFF. Written as DNA, the CDR3 is TGTGCCAGCAAGGTGGGGTTGAACACCGGGGAGCTGTTTTTT.